This T cell receptor (beta chain) was identified in a study of T cell clonality in common variable immunodeficiency. Study outcomes and limitations: Reportedly, TCR beta sequences from common variable immunodeficiency showed fewer deletions and N-nucleotide insertions. Compared with controls, CVID subjects had fewer shared TCRbeta clones. Compared with healthy controls, CVID subjects showed increased TCRbeta clonality, mostly in about a third.

Sequenced by immunoSEQ multiplex PCR; TCRdb stores in-frame clones only, minus some. The sample presents tens of thousands of clones, none singletons. The sample holds many counts of this clone. Its antigen is still unknown. The missing CDR3 end, 3 residues past where the read stops, is filled in from the germline J gene. Both groups were predominantly of Caucasian heritage. For at least one year, all CVID subjects received replacement immunoglobulin. V gave up 3 bases and J gave up 5 bases; unmatched junction bases: 0. Germline assignment: CDR1 SGHTA and CDR2 FQGNSA. This CDR3 has 12 amino acids. The TCR originated in a human donor with common variable immunodeficiency. Material for sequencing was peripheral blood mononuclear cells. The chain couples TRBV7-2 to TRBJ2-5; 7 bases are a match to TRBD1. The sequenced CDR3 bases are TGTGCCAGCAGCTTCAGGGGGGAGACC. Its protein product is CASSFRGET. The entire CDR3 reads CASSFRGETQYF. Full variable domain (remainder filled in from reference TRBV7-2 and TRBJ2-5): GAGVSQSPSNKVTEKGKDVELRCDPISGHTALYWYRQSLGQGLEFLIYFQGNSAPDKSGLPSDRFSAERTGGSVSTLTIQRTQQEDSAVYLCASSFRGETQYFGPGTRLLVL.